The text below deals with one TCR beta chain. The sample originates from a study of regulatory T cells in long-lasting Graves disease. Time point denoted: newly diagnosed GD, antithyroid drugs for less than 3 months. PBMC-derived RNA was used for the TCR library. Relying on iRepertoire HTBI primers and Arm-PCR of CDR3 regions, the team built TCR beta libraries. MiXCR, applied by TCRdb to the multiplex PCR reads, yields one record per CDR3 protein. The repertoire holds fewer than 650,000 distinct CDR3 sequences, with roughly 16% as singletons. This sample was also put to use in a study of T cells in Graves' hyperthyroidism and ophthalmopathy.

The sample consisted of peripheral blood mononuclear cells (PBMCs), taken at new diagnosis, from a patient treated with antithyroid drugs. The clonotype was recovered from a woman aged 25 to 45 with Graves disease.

In DNA form, the CDR3 reads TGTGCCTGGACATCAATGGATACGCAGTATTTT. This translates into CAWTSMDTQYF. The chain couples TRBV30 to TRBJ2-3; D is uncertain. V lost 4 bases and J lost 6, with 8 bases in between. Germline V CDR1 and CDR2: GTSNPN, SVGIG (reference sequence). CDR3 length equals 11 residues. The full variable domain, rest sourced from reference TRBV30 and TRBJ2-3, is SQTIHQWPATLVQPVGSPLSLECTVEGTSNPNLYWYRQAAGRGLQLLFYSVGIGQISSEVPQNLSASRPQDRQFILSSKKLLLSDSGFYLCAWTSMDTQYFGPGTRLTVL.